One and the same sample provided the 15 T cell receptor beta chains below, sequenced in a study of CD8 T cells in Susac syndrome. Reverse transcription of 0.5 to 1 ug RNA was performed with random hexamers. From the immunoSEQ multiplex PCR reads, TCRdb called clonotypes with MiXCR, one entry per CDR3 protein. The table includes a few hundred thousand distinct CDR3 sequences, about 95% detected once. Specimen: CD4+ T cells from PBMCs. The receptors originated from a human donor with multiple sclerosis.

J is TRBJ2-1 and V is TRBV9, with 10 nucleotides matching TRBD1. The ends lost 4 bases at V and 7 bases at J; junction bases unmatched: 5. The CDR3 totals 14 residues. Germline lookup yields CDR1 SGDLS and CDR2 YYNGEE. CDR3 DNA sequence: TGTGCCAGCAGCCTGCGACAGGGGGCAAATGAGCAGTTCTTC. It encodes CASSLRQGANEQFF.

This chain uses TRBV3-1 with TRBJ2-6; D unresolved. The CDR3 is made up of 14 amino acids. Deletions cut 4 bases from V and 0 bases from J, with 4 bases between. CDR1 LGHDT and CDR2 YNNKEL come from the germline V gene (reference sequence). The CDR3 spells CASSLPSGANVLTF. Written as DNA, the CDR3 is TGTGCCAGCAGCCTACCCTCTGGGGCCAACGTCCTGACTTTC.

This rearrangement joins TRBV4-1 to TRBJ1-1; no reliable D call. Germline values: CDR1 MGHRA, CDR2 YSYEKL. Trimming removed 3 bases from V and 1 base from J, with 15 bases in between. The CDR3 has 16 amino acids. CDR3 amino acids: CASSQRMDGRNTEAFF. The CDR3 DNA follows: TGCGCCAGCAGCCAGAGGATGGACGGCAGGAACACTGAAGCTTTCTTT.

The chain employs TRBV24-1 and TRBJ2-1; 8 positions match TRBD2. Germline V gene lookup returns CDR1 KGHDR and CDR2 SFDVKD. CDR3 length: 16 residues. The V gene end was trimmed by 3 bases and the J gene end by 10 bases; junction bases not matched to a gene: 13. The CDR3 DNA follows: TGTGCCACCAGTGATCCCGGACTAAGCGGGAGTTCCGAGCAGTTCTTC. Translated: CATSDPGLSGSSEQFF.

J is TRBJ1-2 and V is TRBV6-5; no reliable D call. The CDR3 is 15 residues long. V was clipped by 8 bases and J by 7 bases, with 23 bases between them. Germline CDR1 and CDR2: MNHEY and SVGAGI. CDR3 coding DNA: TGTGCCAGCGGCGATGACACTCGTGATATCCGTGGCTACACCTTC. Amino acids: CASGDDTRDIRGYTF.

The chain links TRBV7-9 to TRBJ2-7; 8 positions match TRBD1. The trim removed 5 bases at V and 6 bases at J, leaving 6 bases unmatched. Germline V gene data show CDR1 as SEHNR and CDR2 as FQNEAQ (reference sequence). The CDR3 length is 13 residues. The CDR3 nucleotides read TGTGCCAGCAGCACGGACAGGGTAGGCGAGCAGTACTTC. Encoded protein: CASSTDRVGEQYF.

This clonotype was found a few times. CDR3 region: CASSQLADTQYF. The DNA of the CDR3 is TGTGCCAGCAGCCAACTAGCAGATACGCAGTATTTT. V is TRBV14 and J is TRBJ2-3, with D unclear. CDR3 length equals 12 residues. The V end lost 2 bases, the J end lost 4 bases, and 4 bases lay between the germline ends. Germline loops: CDR1 SGHDN, CDR2 FVKESK.

This chain joins TRBV28 and TRBJ2-7, with unresolved D. V was cut by 8 bases and J by 3 bases, with 11 bases left in between. This CDR3 contains 12 residues. The germline V gene has CDR1 MDHEN and CDR2 SYDVKM. CDR3 loop: CASGRVRYEQYF. The CDR3 nucleotides read TGTGCCAGCGGACGGGTCCGCTACGAGCAGTACTTC.

The CDR3 nucleotides are TGTGCCAGCTCGGCGGGACGCATGAACACTGAAGCTTTCTTT. Its translation: CASSAGRMNTEAFF. The V and J genes are TRBV18 and TRBJ1-1; a weak D match, TRBD1 (5 bases). The CDR3 totals 14 residues. V was cut by 6 bases and J by 0 bases, with 11 bases left in between. The V gene's germline CDR1 is KGHSH and CDR2 LQKENI.

The chain couples TRBV4-2 to TRBJ2-7, with a weak D call TRBD2 (5 bases). Germline V CDR1 and CDR2: LGHNA, YNFKEQ. Trimming cost V 4 bases and J 3 bases, with 13 bases left between them. The length of the CDR3 is 14 residues. In DNA, the CDR3 is TGTGCCAGCAGCCTGGCCGGGATTCTCTACGAGCAGTACTTC. Amino acids: CASSLAGILYEQYF.

The chain carries TRBV29-1 and TRBJ1-1; 12 nucleotides align to TRBD1. V lost 5 bases to trimming and J lost 1 base; unmatched junction nucleotides: 5. The CDR3 covers 15 residues. CDR1 is SQVTM, CDR2 ANQGSEA, per germline. CDR3: CSVRDRGQGNTEAFF. The CDR3 bases are TGCAGCGTTAGGGACAGGGGGCAGGGGAACACTGAAGCTTTCTTT.

This clonotype was picked up a small number of times. The genes are TRBV3-1 and TRBJ2-7; D call uncertain. CDR3 length: 13 residues. Trimming took off 1 base at V and 2 bases at J, with 6 bases between the two ends. Per germline, CDR1 LGHDT and CDR2 YNNKEL (reference sequence). CDR3 sequence (DNA): TGTGCCAGCAGCCAAGTTCTAGCCTACGAGCAGTACTTC. Protein: CASSQVLAYEQYF.

The chain carries TRBV12-3 or TRBV12-4 and TRBJ1-2, with D uncertain. The ends were cut back, 6 bases at V and 4 bases at J, with 9 bases in the middle. This CDR3 has 12 residues. CDR3 DNA: TGTGCCAGCAGCGCAGCTTCCTATGGCTACACCTTC. Translating it yields CASSAASYGYTF.

This rearrangement joins TRBV3-1 to TRBJ2-7; a weak D match, TRBD2 (5 bases). V was trimmed by 2 bases and J by 1 base, leaving 9 bases between them. CDR3 length equals 14 residues. Germline lookup yields CDR1 LGHDT and CDR2 YNNKEL (reference sequence). This CDR3 is CASSQSQRSYEQYF. For the CDR3, the DNA is TGTGCCAGCAGCCAAAGCCAGCGGTCCTACGAGCAGTACTTC.

V usage is TRBV25-1 and J usage is TRBJ1-2; 9 bases line up with TRBD1. The V segment lost 1 base and the J segment 4 bases; nucleotides outside the gene matches: 4. This CDR3 has 15 residues. Germline lookup yields CDR1 MGHDK and CDR2 SYGVNS. Here the CDR3 reads CASSESGTGRYGYTF. The CDR3, as DNA: TGTGCCAGCAGTGAATCGGGGACAGGGCGCTATGGCTACACCTTC.